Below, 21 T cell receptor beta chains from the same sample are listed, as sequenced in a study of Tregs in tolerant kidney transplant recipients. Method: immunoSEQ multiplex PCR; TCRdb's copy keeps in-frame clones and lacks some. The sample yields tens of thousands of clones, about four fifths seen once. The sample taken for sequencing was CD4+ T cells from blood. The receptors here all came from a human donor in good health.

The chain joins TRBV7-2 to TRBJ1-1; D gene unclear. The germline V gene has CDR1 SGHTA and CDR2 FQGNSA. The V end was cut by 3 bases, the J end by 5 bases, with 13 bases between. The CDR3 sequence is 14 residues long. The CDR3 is CASSFDYRNTEAFF. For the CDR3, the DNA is TGTGCCAGCAGCTTTGACTATCGCAATACTGAAGCTTTCTTT.

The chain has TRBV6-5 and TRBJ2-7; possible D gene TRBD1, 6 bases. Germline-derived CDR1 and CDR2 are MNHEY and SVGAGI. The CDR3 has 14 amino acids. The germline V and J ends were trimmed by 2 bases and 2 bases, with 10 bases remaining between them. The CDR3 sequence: CASSYGGPTYEQYF. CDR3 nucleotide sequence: TGTGCCAGCAGTTACGGGGGCCCCACCTACGAGCAGTACTTC.

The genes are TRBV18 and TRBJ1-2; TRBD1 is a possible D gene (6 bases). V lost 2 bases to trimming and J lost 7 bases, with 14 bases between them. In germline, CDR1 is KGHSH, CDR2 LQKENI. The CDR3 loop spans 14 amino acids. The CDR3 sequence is CASSPNQGWSGYTF. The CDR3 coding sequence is TGTGCCAGCTCACCAAATCAGGGGTGGTCTGGCTACACCTTC.

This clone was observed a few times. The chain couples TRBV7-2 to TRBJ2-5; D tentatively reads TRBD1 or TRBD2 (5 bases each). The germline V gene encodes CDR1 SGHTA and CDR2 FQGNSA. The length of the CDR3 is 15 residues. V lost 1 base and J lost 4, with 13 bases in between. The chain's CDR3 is CASSLVTAGRETQYF. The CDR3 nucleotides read TGTGCCAGCAGCTTAGTAACGGCAGGGAGAGAGACCCAGTACTTC.

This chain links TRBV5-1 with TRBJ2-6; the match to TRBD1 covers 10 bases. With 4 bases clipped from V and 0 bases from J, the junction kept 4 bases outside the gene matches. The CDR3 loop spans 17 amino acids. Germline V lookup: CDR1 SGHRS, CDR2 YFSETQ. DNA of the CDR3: TGCGCCAGCAGCAGGACAGGGGGACCCTCTGGGGCCAACGTCCTGACTTTC. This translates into CASSRTGGPSGANVLTF.

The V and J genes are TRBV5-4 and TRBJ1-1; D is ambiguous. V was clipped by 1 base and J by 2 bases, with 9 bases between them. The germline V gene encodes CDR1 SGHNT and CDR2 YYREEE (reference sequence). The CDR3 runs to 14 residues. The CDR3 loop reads CASSLSGRNTEAFF. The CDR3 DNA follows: TGTGCCAGCAGCTTGTCAGGAAGAAACACTGAAGCTTTCTTT.

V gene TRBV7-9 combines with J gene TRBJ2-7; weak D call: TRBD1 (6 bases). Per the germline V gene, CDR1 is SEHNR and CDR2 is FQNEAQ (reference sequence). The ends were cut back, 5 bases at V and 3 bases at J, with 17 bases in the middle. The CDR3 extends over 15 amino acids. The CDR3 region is CASSPSDSPIYEQYF. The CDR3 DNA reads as TGTGCCAGCAGCCCCTCGGACAGTCCCATCTACGAGCAGTACTTC.

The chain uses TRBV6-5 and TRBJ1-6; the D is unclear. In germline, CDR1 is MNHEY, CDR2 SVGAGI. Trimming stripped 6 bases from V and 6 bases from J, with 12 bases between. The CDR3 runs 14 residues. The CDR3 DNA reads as TGTGCCAGCAGCCGCGGTAGAGGTAATTCACCCCTCCACTTT. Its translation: CASSRGRGNSPLHF.

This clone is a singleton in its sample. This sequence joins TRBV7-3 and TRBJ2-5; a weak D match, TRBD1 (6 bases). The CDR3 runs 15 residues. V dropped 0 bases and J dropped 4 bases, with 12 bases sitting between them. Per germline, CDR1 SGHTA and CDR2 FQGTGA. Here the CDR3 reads CASSLTAQGGETQYF. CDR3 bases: TGTGCCAGCAGCTTAACGGCACAGGGCGGAGAGACCCAGTACTTC.

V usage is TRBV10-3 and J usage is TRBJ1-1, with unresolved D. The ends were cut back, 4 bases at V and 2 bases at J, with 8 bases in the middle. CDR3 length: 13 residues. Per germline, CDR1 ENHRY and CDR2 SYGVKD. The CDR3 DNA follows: TGTGCCATCAGTGGAGCAGACAACACTGAAGCTTTCTTT. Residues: CAISGADNTEAFF.

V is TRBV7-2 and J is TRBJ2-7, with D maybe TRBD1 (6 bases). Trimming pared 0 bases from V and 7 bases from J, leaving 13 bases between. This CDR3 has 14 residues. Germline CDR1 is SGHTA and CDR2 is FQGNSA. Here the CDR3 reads CASSLATPQGEQYF. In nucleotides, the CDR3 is TGTGCCAGCAGCTTAGCGACCCCCCAGGGGGAGCAGTACTTC. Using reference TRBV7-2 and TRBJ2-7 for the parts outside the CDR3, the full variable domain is GAGVSQSPSNKVTEKGKDVELRCDPISGHTALYWYRQSLGQGLEFLIYFQGNSAPDKSGLPSDRFSAERTGGSVSTLTIQRTQQEDSAVYLCASSLATPQGEQYFGPGTRLTVT.

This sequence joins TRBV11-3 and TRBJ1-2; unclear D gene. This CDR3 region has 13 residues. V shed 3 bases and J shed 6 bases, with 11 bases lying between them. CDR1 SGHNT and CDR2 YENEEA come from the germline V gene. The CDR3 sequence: CASSFVDADGYTF. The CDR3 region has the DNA TGTGCCAGCAGCTTTGTGGACGCGGATGGCTACACCTTC.

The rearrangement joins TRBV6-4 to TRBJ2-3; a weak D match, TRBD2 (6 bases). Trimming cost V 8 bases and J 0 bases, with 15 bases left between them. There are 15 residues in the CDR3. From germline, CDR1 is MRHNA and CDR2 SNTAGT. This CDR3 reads CASCVGGESTDTQYF. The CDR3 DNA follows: TGTGCCAGCTGTGTGGGCGGGGAGAGCACAGATACGCAGTATTTT.

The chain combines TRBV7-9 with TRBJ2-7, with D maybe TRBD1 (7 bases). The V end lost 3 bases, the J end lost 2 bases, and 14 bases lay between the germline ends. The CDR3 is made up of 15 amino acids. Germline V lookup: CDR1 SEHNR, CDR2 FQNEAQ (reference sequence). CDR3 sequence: CASSLGGGTAYEQYF. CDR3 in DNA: TGTGCCAGCAGCTTGGGGGGCGGGACAGCCTACGAGCAGTACTTC.

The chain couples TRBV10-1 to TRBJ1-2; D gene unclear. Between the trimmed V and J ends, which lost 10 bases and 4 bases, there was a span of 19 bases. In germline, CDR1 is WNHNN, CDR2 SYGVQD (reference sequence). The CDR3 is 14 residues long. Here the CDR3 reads CAIWWQETSYGYTF. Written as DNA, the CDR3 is TGCGCCATCTGGTGGCAGGAGACCTCCTATGGCTACACCTTC.

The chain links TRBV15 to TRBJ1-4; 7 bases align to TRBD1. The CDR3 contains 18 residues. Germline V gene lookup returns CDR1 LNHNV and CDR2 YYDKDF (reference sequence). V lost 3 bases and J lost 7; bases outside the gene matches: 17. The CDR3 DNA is TGTGCCACCAGCAGGCCCGCGGGGACAGTCGGAGGAGCTGAAAAACTGTTTTTT. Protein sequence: CATSRPAGTVGGAEKLFF.

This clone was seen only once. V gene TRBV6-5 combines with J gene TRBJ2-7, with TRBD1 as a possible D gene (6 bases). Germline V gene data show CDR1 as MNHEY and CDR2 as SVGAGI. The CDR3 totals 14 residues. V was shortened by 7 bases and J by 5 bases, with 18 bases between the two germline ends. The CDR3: CASITPGAPHEQYF. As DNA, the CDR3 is TGTGCCAGCATCACACCAGGGGCCCCCCACGAGCAGTACTTC.

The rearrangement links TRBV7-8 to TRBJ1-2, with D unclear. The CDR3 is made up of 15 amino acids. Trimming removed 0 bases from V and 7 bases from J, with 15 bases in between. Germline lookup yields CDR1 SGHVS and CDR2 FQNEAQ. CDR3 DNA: TGTGCCAGCAGCTTAGCGCCGGCAGTCGGTAGTGGCTACACCTTC. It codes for CASSLAPAVGSGYTF.

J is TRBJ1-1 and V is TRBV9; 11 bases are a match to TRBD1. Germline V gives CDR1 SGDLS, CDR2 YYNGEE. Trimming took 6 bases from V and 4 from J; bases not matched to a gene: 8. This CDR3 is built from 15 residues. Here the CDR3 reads CASNTGQGAGTEAFF. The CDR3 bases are TGTGCCAGCAACACAGGACAGGGGGCCGGCACTGAAGCTTTCTTT.

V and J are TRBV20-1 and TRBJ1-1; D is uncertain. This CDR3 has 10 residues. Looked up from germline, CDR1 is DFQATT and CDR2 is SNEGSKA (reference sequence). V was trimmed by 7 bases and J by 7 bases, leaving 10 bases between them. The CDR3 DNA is TGCAGTGGCGTCGGACGTGAAGCTTTCTTT. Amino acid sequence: CSGVGREAFF.

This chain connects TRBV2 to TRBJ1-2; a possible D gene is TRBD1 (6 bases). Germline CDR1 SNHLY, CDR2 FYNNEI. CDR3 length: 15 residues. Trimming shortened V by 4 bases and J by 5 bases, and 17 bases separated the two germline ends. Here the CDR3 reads CASSVSGTPPYGYTF. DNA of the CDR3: TGTGCCAGCAGTGTGTCCGGGACACCTCCATATGGCTACACCTTC.